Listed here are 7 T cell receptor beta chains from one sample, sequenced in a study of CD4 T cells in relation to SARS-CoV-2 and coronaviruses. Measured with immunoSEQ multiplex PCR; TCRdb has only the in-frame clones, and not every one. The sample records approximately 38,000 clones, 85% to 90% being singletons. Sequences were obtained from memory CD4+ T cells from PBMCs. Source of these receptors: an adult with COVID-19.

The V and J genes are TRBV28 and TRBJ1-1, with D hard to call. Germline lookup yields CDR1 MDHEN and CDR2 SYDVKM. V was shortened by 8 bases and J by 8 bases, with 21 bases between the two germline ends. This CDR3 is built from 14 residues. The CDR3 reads CASLSPNLRREAFF. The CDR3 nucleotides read TGTGCCAGCCTAAGTCCGAACCTTAGGAGAGAAGCTTTCTTT.

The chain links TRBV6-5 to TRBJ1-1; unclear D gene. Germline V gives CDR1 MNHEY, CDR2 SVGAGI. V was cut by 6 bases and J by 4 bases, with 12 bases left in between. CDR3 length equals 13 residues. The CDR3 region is CASSLRRSTEAFF. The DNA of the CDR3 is TGTGCCAGCAGCCTAAGACGGAGCACTGAAGCTTTCTTT.

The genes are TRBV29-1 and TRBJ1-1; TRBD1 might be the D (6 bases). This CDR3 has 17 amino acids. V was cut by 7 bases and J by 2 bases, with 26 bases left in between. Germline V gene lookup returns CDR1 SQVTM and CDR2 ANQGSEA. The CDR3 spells CSGAQLQGFARNTEAFF. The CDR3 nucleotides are TGCAGCGGAGCTCAGTTACAGGGTTTCGCCCGCAACACTGAAGCTTTCTTT.

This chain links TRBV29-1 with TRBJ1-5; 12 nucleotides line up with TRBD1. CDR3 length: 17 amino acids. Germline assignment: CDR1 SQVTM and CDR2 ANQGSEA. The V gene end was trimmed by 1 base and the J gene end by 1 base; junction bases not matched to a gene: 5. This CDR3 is CSVEVGTGGVSNQPQHF. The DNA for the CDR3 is TGCAGCGTTGAAGTGGGGACAGGGGGCGTCAGCAATCAGCCCCAGCATTTT.

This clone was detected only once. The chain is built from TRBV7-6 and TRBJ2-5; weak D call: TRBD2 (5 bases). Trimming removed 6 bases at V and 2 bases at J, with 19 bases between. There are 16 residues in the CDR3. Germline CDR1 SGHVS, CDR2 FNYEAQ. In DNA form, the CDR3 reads TGTGCCAGCAGGCCGCGACTAAAAAGAGAACAAGAGACCCAGTACTTC. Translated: CASRPRLKREQETQYF.

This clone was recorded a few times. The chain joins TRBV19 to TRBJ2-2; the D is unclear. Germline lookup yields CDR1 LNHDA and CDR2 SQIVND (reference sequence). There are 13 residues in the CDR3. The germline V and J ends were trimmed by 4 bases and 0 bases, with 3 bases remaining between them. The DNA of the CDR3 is TGTGCCAGTAGTAATCCGAACACCGGGGAGCTGTTTTTT. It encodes CASSNPNTGELFF.

The CDR3 DNA sequence: TGCGCCAGCAGCGCCGGCTCCAGCGGGGTAGACACCGGGGAGCTGTTTTTT. Its protein is CASSAGSSGVDTGELFF. The rearrangement links TRBV5-1 to TRBJ2-2; TRBD2 aligns across 7 bases. The CDR3 length is 17 residues. Trimming took 4 bases from V and 3 from J; bases not matched to a gene: 12. Germline CDR1 reads SGHRS; CDR2 reads YFSETQ. Variable domain in full (rest from reference TRBV5-1 and TRBJ2-2): KAGVTQTPRYLIKTRGQQVTLSCSPISGHRSVSWYQQTPGQGLQFLFEYFSETQRNKGNFPGRFSGRQFSNSRSEMNVSTLELGDSALYLCASSAGSSGVDTGELFFGEGSRLTVL.